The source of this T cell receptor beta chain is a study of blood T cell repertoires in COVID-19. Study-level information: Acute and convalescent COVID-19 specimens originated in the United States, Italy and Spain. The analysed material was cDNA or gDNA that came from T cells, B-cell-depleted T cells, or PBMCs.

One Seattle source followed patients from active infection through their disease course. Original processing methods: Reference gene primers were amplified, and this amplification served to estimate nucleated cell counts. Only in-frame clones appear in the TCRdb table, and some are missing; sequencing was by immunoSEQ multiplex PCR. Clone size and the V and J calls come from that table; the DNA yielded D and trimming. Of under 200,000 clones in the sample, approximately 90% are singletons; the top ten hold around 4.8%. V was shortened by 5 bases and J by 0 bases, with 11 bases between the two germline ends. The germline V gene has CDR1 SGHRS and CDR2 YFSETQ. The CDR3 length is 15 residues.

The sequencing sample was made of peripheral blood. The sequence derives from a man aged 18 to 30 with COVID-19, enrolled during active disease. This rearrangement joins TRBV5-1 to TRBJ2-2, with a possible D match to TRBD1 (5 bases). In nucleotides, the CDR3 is TGCGCCAGCAGTTATGGGGCATCGAACACCGGGGAGCTGTTTTTT. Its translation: CASSYGASNTGELFF.